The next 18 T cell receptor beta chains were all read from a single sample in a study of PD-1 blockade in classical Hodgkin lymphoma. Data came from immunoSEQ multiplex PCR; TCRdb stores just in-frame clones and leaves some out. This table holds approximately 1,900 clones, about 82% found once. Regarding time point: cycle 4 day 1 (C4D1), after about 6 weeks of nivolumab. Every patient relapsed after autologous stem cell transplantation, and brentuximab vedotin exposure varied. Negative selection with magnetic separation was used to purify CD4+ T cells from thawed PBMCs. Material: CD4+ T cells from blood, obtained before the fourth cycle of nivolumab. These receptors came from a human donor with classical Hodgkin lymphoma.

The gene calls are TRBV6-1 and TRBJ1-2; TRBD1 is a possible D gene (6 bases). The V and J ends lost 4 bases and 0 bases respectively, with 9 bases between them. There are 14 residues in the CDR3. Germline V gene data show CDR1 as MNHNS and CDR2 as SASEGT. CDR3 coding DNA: TGTGCCAGCAGTGCCGGGACATCTAACTATGGCTACACCTTC. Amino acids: CASSAGTSNYGYTF.

The CDR3 bases are TGTGCCAGCAGCTTAGCTGGGCCGGCAAATTCACCCCTCCACTTT. Amino acids: CASSLAGPANSPLHF. The chain links TRBV7-2 to TRBJ1-6; no reliable D call. V shed 0 bases and J shed 7 bases, with 10 bases lying between them. The CDR3 is 15 residues long. Germline-derived CDR1 and CDR2 are SGHTA and FQGNSA.

The DNA for the CDR3 is TGTGCCAGCAGTAAAAGGGGGGTGATTTTGGCTTTCTTT. This translates into CASSKRGVILAFF. The chain links TRBV28 to TRBJ1-1; D may be TRBD1 (6 bases). V was trimmed by 5 bases and J by 11 bases, leaving 18 bases between them. CDR1 and CDR2 from the germline V gene are MDHEN and SYDVKM. The CDR3 contains 13 residues.

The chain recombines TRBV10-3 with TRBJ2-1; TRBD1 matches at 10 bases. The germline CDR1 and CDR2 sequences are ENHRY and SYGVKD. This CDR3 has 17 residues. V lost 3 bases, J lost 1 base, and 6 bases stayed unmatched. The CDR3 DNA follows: TGTGCCATCAGTGAAGACAGGGGGCAAGTATCCTACAATGAGCAGTTCTTC. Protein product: CAISEDRGQVSYNEQFF.

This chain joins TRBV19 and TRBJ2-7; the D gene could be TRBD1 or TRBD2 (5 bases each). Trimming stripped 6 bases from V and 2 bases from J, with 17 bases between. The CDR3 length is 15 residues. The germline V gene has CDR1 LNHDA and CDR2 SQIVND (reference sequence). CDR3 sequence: CASSLNPGPAYEQYF. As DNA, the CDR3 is TGTGCCAGTAGCTTGAACCCGGGACCAGCCTACGAGCAGTACTTC. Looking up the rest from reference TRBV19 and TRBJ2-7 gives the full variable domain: DGGITQSPKYLFRKEGQNVTLSCEQNLNHDAMYWYRQDPGQGLRLIYYSQIVNDFQKGDIAEGYSVSREKKESFPLTVTSAQKNPTAFYLCASSLNPGPAYEQYFGPGTRLTVT.

This CDR3 is CASSLDRGAGNTIYF. The CDR3 coding sequence is TGTGCCAGCTCGCTGGACAGGGGCGCTGGAAACACCATATATTTT. The chain carries TRBV18 and TRBJ1-3, with TRBD1 identical over 9 bases. The V gene's germline CDR1 is KGHSH and CDR2 LQKENI. This CDR3 is 15 amino acids long. V gave up 6 bases and J gave up 2 bases; unmatched junction bases: 5.

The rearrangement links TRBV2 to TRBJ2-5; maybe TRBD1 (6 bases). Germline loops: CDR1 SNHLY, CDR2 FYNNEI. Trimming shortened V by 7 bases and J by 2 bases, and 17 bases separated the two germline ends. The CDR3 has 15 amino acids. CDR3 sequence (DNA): TGTGCCAGCACGACCCAGGGGTGGCTACAAGAGACCCAGTACTTC. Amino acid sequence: CASTTQGWLQETQYF.

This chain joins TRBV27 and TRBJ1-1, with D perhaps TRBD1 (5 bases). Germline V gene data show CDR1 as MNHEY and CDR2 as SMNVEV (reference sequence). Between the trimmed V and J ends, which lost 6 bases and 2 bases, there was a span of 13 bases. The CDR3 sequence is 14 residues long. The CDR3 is CASRRTPLNTEAFF. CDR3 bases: TGTGCCAGCAGACGGACACCCCTCAACACTGAAGCTTTCTTT.

The CDR3 sequence: CATSRAPSDRDTEAFF. In DNA form, the CDR3 reads TGTGCCACCAGCAGAGCGCCCTCCGATCGAGACACTGAAGCTTTCTTT. V and J are TRBV15 and TRBJ1-1, with unresolved D. V gave up 1 base and J gave up 3 bases, with 15 bases separating them. Looked up from germline, CDR1 is LNHNV and CDR2 is YYDKDF (reference sequence). CDR3 size: 16 residues.

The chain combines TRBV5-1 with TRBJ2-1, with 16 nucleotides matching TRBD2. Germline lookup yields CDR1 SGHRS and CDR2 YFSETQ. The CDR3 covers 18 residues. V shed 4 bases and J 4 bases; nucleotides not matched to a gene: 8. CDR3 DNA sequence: TGCGCCAGCAGCCCGGGACTAGCGGGAGGGCCTAGATACAATGAGCAGTTCTTC. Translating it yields CASSPGLAGGPRYNEQFF.

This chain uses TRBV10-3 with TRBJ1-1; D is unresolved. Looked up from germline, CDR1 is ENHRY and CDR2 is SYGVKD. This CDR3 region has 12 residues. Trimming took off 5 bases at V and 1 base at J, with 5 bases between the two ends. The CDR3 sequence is CAISYTNTEAFF. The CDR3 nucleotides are TGTGCCATCAGTTACACGAACACTGAAGCTTTCTTT.

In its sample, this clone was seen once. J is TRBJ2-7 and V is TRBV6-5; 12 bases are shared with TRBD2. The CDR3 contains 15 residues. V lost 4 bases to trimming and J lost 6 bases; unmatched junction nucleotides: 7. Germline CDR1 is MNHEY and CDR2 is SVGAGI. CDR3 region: CASSLAGLAGSEQYF. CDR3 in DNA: TGTGCCAGCAGTTTGGCCGGACTAGCGGGAAGCGAGCAGTACTTC.

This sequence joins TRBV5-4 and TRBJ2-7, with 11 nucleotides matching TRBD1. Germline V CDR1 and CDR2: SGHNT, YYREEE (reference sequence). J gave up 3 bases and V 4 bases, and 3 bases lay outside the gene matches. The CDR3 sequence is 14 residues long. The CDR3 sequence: CASSRDRGFYEQYF. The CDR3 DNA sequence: TGTGCCAGCAGCCGGGACAGGGGGTTCTACGAGCAGTACTTC.

CDR3 amino acids: CASSQRQGASSYEQYF. The CDR3, as DNA: TGTGCCAGCAGTCAGAGACAGGGCGCTAGCTCCTACGAGCAGTACTTC. This sequence joins TRBV6-6 and TRBJ2-5; 7 nucleotides match TRBD1. TRBJ2-7 explains the end of the DNA better; the J call may be wrong. CDR1 MNHNY and CDR2 SVGAGI come from the germline V gene (reference sequence). The CDR3 runs to 16 residues.

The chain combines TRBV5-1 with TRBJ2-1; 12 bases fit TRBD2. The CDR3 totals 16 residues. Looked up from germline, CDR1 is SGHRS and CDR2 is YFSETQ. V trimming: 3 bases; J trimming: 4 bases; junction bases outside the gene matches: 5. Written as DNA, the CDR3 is TGCGCCAGCAGCTCTGGACTAGCGGGGATATACAATGAGCAGTTCTTC. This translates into CASSSGLAGIYNEQFF.

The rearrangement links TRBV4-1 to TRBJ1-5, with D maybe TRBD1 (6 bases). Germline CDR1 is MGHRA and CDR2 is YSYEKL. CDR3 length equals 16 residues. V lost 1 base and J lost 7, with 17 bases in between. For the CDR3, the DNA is TGCGCCAGCAGCCAAGCCATAACACAGGGCGGGCAGCCCCAGCATTTT. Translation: CASSQAITQGGQPQHF.

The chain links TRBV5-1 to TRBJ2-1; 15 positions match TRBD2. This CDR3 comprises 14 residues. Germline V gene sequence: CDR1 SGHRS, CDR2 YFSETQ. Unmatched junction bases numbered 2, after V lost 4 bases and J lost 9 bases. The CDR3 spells CASSPGLAGGEQFF. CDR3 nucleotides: TGCGCCAGCAGCCCGGGACTAGCGGGGGGTGAGCAGTTCTTC.

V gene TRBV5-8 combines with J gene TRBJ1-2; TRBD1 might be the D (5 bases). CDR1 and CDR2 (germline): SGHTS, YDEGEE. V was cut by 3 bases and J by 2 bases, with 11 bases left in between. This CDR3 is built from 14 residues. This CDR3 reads CASSSGTANYGYTF. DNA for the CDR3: TGTGCCAGCAGCTCCGGGACGGCAAACTATGGCTACACCTTC.